What follows describes a single T cell receptor (beta chain). This sample is part of a study of CD8+ T cells in alopecia areata. Isolated RNA was reverse transcribed into cDNA used as the sequencing template. Profiled with immunoSEQ multiplex PCR; TCRdb holds only in-frame clones, not every one. Among some 200,000 clones listed, 50% to 70% were seen once. V dropped 1 base and J dropped 4 bases, with 17 bases sitting between them. Per germline, CDR1 LGHNA and CDR2 YSLEER. The CDR3 covers 17 residues. Stated treatment: oral pan-JAK inhibitor, 5-10 mg twice daily. V is TRBV4-3 and J is TRBJ2-1; D is ambiguous. The sequence was collected from a human donor with alopecia areata. The specimen was CD4+ T cells sorted from blood, collected at week 4, from a patient treated with tofacitinib. The CDR3 is CASSQGRTGVLYNEQFF. The CDR3 nucleotides read TGCGCCAGCAGCCAAGGTAGGACCGGAGTATTATACAATGAGCAGTTCTTC.